Here is one T cell receptor (beta chain) with its context. The CDR3 totals 15 residues. In germline, CDR1 is MNHNS, CDR2 SASEGT. V lost 8 bases and J lost 3, with 19 bases in between. These data originate in a study of cytomegalovirus exposure and HLA in healthy donors. It was with 60 Vbeta and 13 Jbeta primers that the PCR ran. The method was immunoSEQ multiplex PCR; TCRdb's version includes in-frame clones alone and lacks a portion of them. The sample yields fewer than 250,000 clones, 60% to 80% seen once. The chain joins TRBV6-1 to TRBJ1-1, with D perhaps matching TRBD1 (6 bases). The sequencing sample was made of PBMCs. This sequence originates from a woman in her twenties or thirties in good health and CMV-seropositive. As DNA, the CDR3 is TGTGCCAGCCTCCGGGACACACTAGGAGACACTGAAGCTTTCTTT. Residues: CASLRDTLGDTEAFF.